The text below deals with one T cell receptor (beta chain). Other DNA sequences of this sample code for an identical CDR3. These data belong to a study of T cell responses to AZD1222 COVID-19 vaccine. This table comes from immunoSEQ multiplex PCR, and its TCRdb copy is limited to in-frame clones, with some not included. The sample includes approximately 180,000 clones, 85% to 95% of them seen just once. The sample consisted of peripheral blood, taken on day 0 of AZD1222 vaccination. This receptor was identified in an adult in good health.

CDR3: CASSLAPGANYGYTF. In DNA form, the CDR3 reads TGTGCCAGCAGCTTAGCCCCAGGGGCTAACTATGGCTACACCTTC. The chain employs TRBV7-2 and TRBJ1-2; D possibly corresponds to TRBD1 (6 bases). The CDR3 contains 15 residues. Trimming removed 0 bases at V and 0 bases at J, with 8 bases between. The germline V gene encodes CDR1 SGHTA and CDR2 FQGNSA. Drawing the rest from reference TRBV7-2 and TRBJ1-2, the complete variable domain is GAGVSQSPSNKVTEKGKDVELRCDPISGHTALYWYRQSLGQGLEFLIYFQGNSAPDKSGLPSDRFSAERTGGSVSTLTIQRTQQEDSAVYLCASSLAPGANYGYTFGSGTRLTVV.